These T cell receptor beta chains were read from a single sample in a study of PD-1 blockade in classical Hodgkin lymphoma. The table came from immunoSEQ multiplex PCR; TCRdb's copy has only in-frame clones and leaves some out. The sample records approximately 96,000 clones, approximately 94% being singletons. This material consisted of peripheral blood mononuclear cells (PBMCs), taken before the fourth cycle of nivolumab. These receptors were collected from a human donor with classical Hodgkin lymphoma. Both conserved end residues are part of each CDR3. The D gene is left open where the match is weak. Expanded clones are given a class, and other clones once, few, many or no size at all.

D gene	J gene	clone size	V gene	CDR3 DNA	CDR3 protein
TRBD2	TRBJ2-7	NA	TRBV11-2	TGTGCCAGCAGCTTAACCCCGACGGGGGGATTTTACGAGCAGTACTTC	CASSLTPTGGFYEQYF
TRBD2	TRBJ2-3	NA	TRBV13	TGTGCCAGCAGGTTTATAGCGGGATCCCTCCTTGGCTCAGATACGCAGTATTTT	CASRFIAGSLLGSDTQYF
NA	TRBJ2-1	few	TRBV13	TGTGCCAGCAGCCTTCGGCTAGACTACAATGAGCAGTTCTTC	CASSLRLDYNEQFF
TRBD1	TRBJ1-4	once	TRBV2	TGTGCCAGCAGAAGGACAGGGCAGGATGAAAAACTGTTTTTT	CASRRTGQDEKLFF
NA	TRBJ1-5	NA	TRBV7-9	TGTGCCAGCAGCTTGGGTCAGGCGCGGCCCCAGCATTTT	CASSLGQARPQHF
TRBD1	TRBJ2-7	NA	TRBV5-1	TGCGCCAGCAGGGGGACAGGGGCAGGCTACGAGCAGTACTTC	CASRGTGAGYEQYF
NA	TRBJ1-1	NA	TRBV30	TGTGCCTGGAAGAGAGGGACATTACTGAACACTGAAGCTTTCTTT	CAWKRGTLLNTEAFF
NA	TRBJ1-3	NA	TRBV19	TGTGCCAGTCTGAGCAGGGCGATTGGAAACACCATATATTTT	CASLSRAIGNTIYF
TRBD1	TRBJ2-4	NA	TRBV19	TGTGCCAGTACTAGAGAACCCGGACAGGGAATAGCCAAAAACATTCAGTACTTC	CASTREPGQGIAKNIQYF
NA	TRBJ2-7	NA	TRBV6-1	TGTGCCAGCAGTGTAGCACTCTCCGAGCAGTACTTC	CASSVALSEQYF
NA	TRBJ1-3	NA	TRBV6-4	TGTGCCAGCAGCCGATTGAGCGATGGAAACACCATATATTTT	CASSRLSDGNTIYF
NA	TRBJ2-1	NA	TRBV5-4	TGTGCCAGCAGCTTGGCGAGCGGGAATGAGCAGTTCTTC	CASSLASGNEQFF
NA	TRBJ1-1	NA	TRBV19	TGTGCCAGTAGTATTCGGCAGGTCCACACTGAAGCTTTCTTT	CASSIRQVHTEAFF
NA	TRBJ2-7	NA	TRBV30	TGTGCCTGGAGTGGAGGGACGGGACCCGGGGGCTCCTACGAGCAGTACTTC	CAWSGGTGPGGSYEQYF
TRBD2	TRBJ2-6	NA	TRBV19	TGTGCCAGTAGTATACTGGGGGAGGGATTCTCTGGGGCCAACGTCCTGACTTTC	CASSILGEGFSGANVLTF
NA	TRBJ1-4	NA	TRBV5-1	TGCGCCAGCAGCACCTCGACGCAGTATGAAAAACTGTTTTTT	CASSTSTQYEKLFF
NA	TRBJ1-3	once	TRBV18	TGTGCCAGCTCACCCCAGACAGACTCAGGAAACACCATATATTTT	CASSPQTDSGNTIYF
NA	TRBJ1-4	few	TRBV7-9	TGTGCCAGCAGCCTCATTAGGGGGAGTCGATCCGAAAAACTGTTTTTT	CASSLIRGSRSEKLFF
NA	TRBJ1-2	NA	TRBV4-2	TGTGCCAGCAGCCAAGATAGTCCCTATGGCTACACCTTC	CASSQDSPYGYTF
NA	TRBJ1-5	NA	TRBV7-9	TGTGCCAGCAGCTTATCAGGGTACAATCAGCCCCAGCATTTT	CASSLSGYNQPQHF
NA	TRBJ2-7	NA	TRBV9	TGTGCCAGCAGCGTAGTGGCAGAGGGCCCCTCTACGAAGCAGTACTTC	CASSVVAEGPSTKQYF
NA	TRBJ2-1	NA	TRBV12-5	TGTGCTAGTGGTTTGGTACAGGGAGAGCAGTTCTTC	CASGLVQGEQFF
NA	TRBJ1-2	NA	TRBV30	TGTGCCTGGAGTTGGGGTGACTATGGCTACACCTTC	CAWSWGDYGYTF
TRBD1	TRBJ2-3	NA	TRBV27	TGTGCCAGCAGTTTTACCCGACAGGGGGCGCGGCGAAAGGGTACGCAGTATTTT	CASSFTRQGARRKGTQYF
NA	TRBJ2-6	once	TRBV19	TGTGCCAGTAGTATACTTGAATACTCTGGGGCCAACGTCCTGACTTTC	CASSILEYSGANVLTF
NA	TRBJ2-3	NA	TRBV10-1	TGCGCCAGCAGTGAGTCGAGGGGAGCGGACACGCAGTATTTT	CASSESRGADTQYF
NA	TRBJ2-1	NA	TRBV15	TGTGCCACCAGCAGAGAAAAGCTGATCCTCCAAGTAAATGAGCAGTTCTTC	CATSREKLILQVNEQFF
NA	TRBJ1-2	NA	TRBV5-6	TGTGCCAGCAGCTTGTGGGGGACACGTAGCTTGTTCTATGGCTACACCTTC	CASSLWGTRSLFYGYTF
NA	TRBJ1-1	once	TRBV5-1	TGCGCCAGCAGGGCCGGCACTGAAGCTTTCTTT	CASRAGTEAFF
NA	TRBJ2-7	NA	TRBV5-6	TGTGCCAGCAGCTTCATGACATTGGTATCCTACGAGCAGTACTTC	CASSFMTLVSYEQYF
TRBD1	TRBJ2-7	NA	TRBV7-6	TGTGCCAGCAGCACAAGGACAGGGTGGAGCTCCTACGAGCAGTACTTC	CASSTRTGWSSYEQYF
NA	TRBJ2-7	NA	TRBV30	TGTGCCTGGAGTGGCGCAAACCGGTATCAGTACTTC	CAWSGANRYQYF
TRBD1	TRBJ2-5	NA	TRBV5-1	TGCGCCAGCAGCTTTAAAAGACAGGGTTTGGAGTCATGGGAGACCCAGTACTTC	CASSFKRQGLESWETQYF
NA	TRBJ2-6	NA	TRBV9	TGTGCCAGCAGCGTGTGGAACACCGGCGCTGGGGCCAACGTCCTGACTTTC	CASSVWNTGAGANVLTF
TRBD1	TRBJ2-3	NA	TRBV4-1	TGCGCCAGCAGCCAAGAAACTCTCAGGGGGACAGATACGCAGTATTTT	CASSQETLRGTDTQYF
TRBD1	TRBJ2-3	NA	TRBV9	TGTGCCAGCAGCGTAGAACCCGAGACAGGGCCAGGCACAGATACGCAGTATTTT	CASSVEPETGPGTDTQYF
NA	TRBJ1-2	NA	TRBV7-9	TGTGCCAGCAGACCAAACAGGGAGCGGAGTGGCTACACCTTC	CASRPNRERSGYTF
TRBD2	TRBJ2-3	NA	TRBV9	TGTGCCAGCAGTGGGACTAGCGGGCGGTCCACAGATACGCAGTATTTT	CASSGTSGRSTDTQYF
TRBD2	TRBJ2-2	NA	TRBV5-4	TGTGCCAGCAGCTTAGAGCGGGAGATCACCGGGGAGCTGTTTTTT	CASSLEREITGELFF
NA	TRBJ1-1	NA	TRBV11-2	TGTGCCAGCAGCTTAGAGGGCAGGAACACTGAAGCTTTCTTT	CASSLEGRNTEAFF
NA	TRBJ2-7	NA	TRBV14	TGTGCCAGCAGCCACCCGGGCTACGAGCAGTACTTC	CASSHPGYEQYF
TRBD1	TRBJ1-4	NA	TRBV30	TGTGCCTTACAGGGGAAAGATGAAAAACTGTTTTTT	CALQGKDEKLFF
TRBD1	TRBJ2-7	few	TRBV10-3	TGTGCCATCAGTGAGCCTAAGCAGGGGGCGGGATACGAGCAGTACTTC	CAISEPKQGAGYEQYF
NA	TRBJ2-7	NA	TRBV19	TGTGCCAGTAGTTCCACGACAGACCACTACGAGCAGTACTTC	CASSSTTDHYEQYF
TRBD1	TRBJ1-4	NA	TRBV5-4	TGTGCCAGCAGCTTGGGACAGGGGAGGAATCGCGAAAAACTGTTTTTT	CASSLGQGRNREKLFF
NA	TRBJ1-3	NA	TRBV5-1	TGCGCCAGCAGCTTGGGACAGGCTGGAAACACCATATATTTT	CASSLGQAGNTIYF
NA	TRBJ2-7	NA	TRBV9	TGTGCCAGCAGCGTAGGCCTAGTGGGATACGAGCAGTACTTC	CASSVGLVGYEQYF
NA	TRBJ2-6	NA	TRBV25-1	TGTGCCAGCAGCCCCTTTAACTCTGGGGCCAACGTCCTGACTTTC	CASSPFNSGANVLTF
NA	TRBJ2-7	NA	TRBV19	TGTGCCAGTAGTATAGATGACAGAACAACCTACGAGCAGTACTTC	CASSIDDRTTYEQYF
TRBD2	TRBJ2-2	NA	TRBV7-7	TGTGCCAGCAGCTTCCAGCTGGGACTAGCGGGAGAGTCCAACACCGGGGAGCTGTTTTTT	CASSFQLGLAGESNTGELFF
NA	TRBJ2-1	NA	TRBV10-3	TGTGCCATCAGTGAGTCGACCAATAGGGATGAGCAGTTCTTC	CAISESTNRDEQFF
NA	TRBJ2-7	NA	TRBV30	TGTGCCTGGTCCCGGGGTAGTAACTACGAGCAGTACTTC	CAWSRGSNYEQYF
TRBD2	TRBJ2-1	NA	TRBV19	TGTGCCAGTAGTGGAATCAGCGGGAGGGCCGGAGGGCAGTTCTTC	CASSGISGRAGGQFF
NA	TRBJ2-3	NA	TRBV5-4	TGTGCCAGCAGCCTGGGGGGAGATACGCAGTATTTT	CASSLGGDTQYF
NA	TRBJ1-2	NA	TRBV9	TGTGCCAGCGGCGGGCGGGGAGGGAACTATGGCTACACCTTC	CASGGRGGNYGYTF